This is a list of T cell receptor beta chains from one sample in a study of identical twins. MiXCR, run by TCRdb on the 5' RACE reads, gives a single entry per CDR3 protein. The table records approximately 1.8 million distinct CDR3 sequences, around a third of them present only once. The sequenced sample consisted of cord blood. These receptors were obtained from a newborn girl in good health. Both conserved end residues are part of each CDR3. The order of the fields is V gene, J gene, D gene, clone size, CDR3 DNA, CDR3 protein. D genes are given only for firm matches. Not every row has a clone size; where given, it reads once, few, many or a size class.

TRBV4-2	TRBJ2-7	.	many	TGTGCCAGCAGCCAAGAAACTAGCTTTAGCTCCTACGAGCAGTACTTC	CASSQETSFSSYEQYF
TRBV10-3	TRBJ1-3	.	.	TGTGCCATCAGTGGGACCTCTGGAAACACCATATATTTT	CAISGTSGNTIYF
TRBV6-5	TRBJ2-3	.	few	TGTGCCAGCAGTTACGCCTTCTATAGCACAGATACGCAGTATTTT	CASSYAFYSTDTQYF
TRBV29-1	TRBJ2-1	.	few	TGCAGCGTTGGGGAACCAGCCTCCTACGATGAGCAGTTCTTC	CSVGEPASYDEQFF
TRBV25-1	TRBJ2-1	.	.	TGTGCCAGCAGTGGCCCACTAGGGAGTGAGCAGTTCTTC	CASSGPLGSEQFF
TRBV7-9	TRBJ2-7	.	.	TGTGCCAGCAGCCCCCGGGGACCCGCCTACGAGCAGTACTTC	CASSPRGPAYEQYF
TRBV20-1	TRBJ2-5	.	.	TGCAGTGCTAGGCTTGGAGCAGGGGGGCAAGAGACCCAGTACTTC	CSARLGAGGQETQYF
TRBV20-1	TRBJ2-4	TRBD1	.	TGCAGTGCTAGAGTACAGGGGACCATTCAGTACTTC	CSARVQGTIQYF
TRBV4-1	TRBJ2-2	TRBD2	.	TGCGCCAGCAGCCAAAGGAGACTAGCGGGGACCGGGGAGCTGTTTTTT	CASSQRRLAGTGELFF
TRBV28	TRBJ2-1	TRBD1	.	TGTGCCAGCAGTCCCGACAGGGAATTTCTCAATGAGCAGTTCTTC	CASSPDREFLNEQFF
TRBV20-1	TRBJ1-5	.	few	TGCAGTGCTAGAAACCCTCAAGGGGCCGGCAATCAGCCCCAGCATTTT	CSARNPQGAGNQPQHF
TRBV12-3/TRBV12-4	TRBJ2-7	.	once	TGTGCCAGCAGTTCTCCGGACTACTACGAGCAGTACTTC	CASSSPDYYEQYF
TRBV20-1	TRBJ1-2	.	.	TGCAGTGCTAGGCGGAACCAGCACTATGGCTACACCTTC	CSARRNQHYGYTF
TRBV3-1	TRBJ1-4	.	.	TGTGCCAGCAGCCAATCGGGGGGCAGTGAAAAACTGTTTTTT	CASSQSGGSEKLFF
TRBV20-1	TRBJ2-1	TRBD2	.	TGCAGTGCTATGGGACTAGCGGGCCTCAATGAGCAGTTCTTC	CSAMGLAGLNEQFF
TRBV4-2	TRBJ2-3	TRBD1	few	TGTGCCAGCAGCCAAGCGGGACAGGGCTACGATACGCAGTATTTT	CASSQAGQGYDTQYF
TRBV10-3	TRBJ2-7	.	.	TGTGCCATCAGGCTACAGGACTCCTACGAGCAGTACTTC	CAIRLQDSYEQYF
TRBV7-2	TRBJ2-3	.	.	TGTGCCAGCGGGGCCCTTCAGTATTTT	CASGALQYF